This T cell receptor beta chain comes out of a study of cytomegalovirus exposure and HLA in healthy donors. This CDR3 is built from 16 residues. Per the germline V gene, CDR1 is SGHRS and CDR2 is YFSETQ. The V segment lost 0 bases and the J segment 1 base; nucleotides outside the gene matches: 2. General study findings and limits: Accurate HLA-A and HLA-B prediction from TCR beta sequences was reported for most subjects.

This clone turned up a few times. Its cognate antigen is unknown. It was with 60 Vbeta and 13 Jbeta primers that the PCR ran. The assay was immunoSEQ multiplex PCR, and TCRdb's table has in-frame clones only and misses some. This repertoire shows over 130,000 clones, 70% to 80% found once; its top ten account for 6.2%. Sequencing was performed on PBMCs. This TCR was sampled from a woman between 40 and 55 years old in good health and CMV-seropositive. The chain links TRBV5-1 to TRBJ2-3; TRBD2 aligns across 10 bases. The CDR3 DNA sequence: TGCGCCAGCAGCTTGGCTCTAGCGGGAGGCACAGATACGCAGTATTTT. Protein product: CASSLALAGGTDTQYF.